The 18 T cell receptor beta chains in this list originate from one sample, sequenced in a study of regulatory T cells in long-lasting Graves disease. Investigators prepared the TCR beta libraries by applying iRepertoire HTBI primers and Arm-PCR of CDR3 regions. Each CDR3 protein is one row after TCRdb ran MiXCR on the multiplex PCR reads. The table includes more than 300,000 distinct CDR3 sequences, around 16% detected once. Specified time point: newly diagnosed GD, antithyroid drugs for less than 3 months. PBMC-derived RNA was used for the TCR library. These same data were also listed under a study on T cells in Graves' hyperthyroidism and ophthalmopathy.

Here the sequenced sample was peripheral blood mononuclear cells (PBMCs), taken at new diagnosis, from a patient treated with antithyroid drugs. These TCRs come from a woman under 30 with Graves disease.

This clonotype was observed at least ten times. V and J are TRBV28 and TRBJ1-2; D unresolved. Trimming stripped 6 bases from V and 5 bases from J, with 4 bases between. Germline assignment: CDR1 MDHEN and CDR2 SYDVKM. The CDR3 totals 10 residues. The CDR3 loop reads CASRGYGYTF. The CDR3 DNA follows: TGTGCCAGCAGGGGATATGGCTACACCTTC.

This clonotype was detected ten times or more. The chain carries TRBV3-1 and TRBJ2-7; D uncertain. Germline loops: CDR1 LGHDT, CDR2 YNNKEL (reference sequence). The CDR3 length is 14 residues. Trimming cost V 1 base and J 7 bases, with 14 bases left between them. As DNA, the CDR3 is TGTGCCAGCAGCCAAGTCGAAGGCCTCGGGGAGCAGTACTTC. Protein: CASSQVEGLGEQYF.

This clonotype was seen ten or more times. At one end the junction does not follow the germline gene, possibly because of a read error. The CDR3 DNA follows: TGTGCCAGCAGCTTCTTTAAGGCCTCAATCTACAATGAGCAGTTCTTC. Protein: CASSFFKASIYNEQFF. This chain connects TRBV5-1 to TRBJ2-1; D gene uncertain. CDR1 and CDR2 from the germline V gene are SGHRS and YFSETQ. The CDR3 spans 16 residues.

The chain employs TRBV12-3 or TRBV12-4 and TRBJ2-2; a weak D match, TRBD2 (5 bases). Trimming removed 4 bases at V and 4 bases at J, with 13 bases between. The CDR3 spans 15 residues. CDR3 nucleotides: TGTGCCAGCAGTTCGGACTGGGGTGCCACCGGGGAGCTGTTTTTT. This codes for CASSSDWGATGELFF.

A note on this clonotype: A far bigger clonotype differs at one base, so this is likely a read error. The DNA of the CDR3 is TGTGACAGCAGCTTAGATACGGGACGGACCTATGGCTACACCTTC. Amino acid sequence: CDSSLDTGRTYGYTF. The chain joins TRBV11-1 to TRBJ1-2; possible D gene TRBD1, 5 bases. Germline lookup yields CDR1 SGHAT and CDR2 FQDESV (reference sequence). The CDR3 runs 15 residues.

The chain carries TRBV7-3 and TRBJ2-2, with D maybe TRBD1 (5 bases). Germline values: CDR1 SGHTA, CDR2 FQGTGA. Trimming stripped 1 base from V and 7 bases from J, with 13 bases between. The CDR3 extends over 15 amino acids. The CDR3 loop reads CASSLSGFRGGELFF. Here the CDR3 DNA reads TGTGCCAGCAGCTTAAGTGGTTTTAGGGGCGGGGAGCTGTTTTTT.

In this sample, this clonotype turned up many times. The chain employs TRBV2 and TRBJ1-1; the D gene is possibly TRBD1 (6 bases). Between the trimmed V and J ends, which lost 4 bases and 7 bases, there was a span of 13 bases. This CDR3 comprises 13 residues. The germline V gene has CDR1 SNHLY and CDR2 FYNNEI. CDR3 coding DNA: TGTGCCAGCAGTGCAGGGGAGAAGAGTGAAGCTTTCTTT. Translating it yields CASSAGEKSEAFF.

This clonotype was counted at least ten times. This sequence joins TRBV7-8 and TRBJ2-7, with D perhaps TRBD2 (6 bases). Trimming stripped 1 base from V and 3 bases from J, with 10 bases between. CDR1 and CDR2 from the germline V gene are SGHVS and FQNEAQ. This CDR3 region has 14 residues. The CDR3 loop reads CASSLEGGHYEQYF. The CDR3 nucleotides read TGTGCCAGCAGCTTAGAGGGAGGACACTACGAGCAGTACTTC. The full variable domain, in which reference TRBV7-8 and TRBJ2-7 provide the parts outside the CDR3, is GAGVSQSPRYKVAKRGQDVALRCDPISGHVSLFWYQQALGQGPEFLTYFQNEAQLDKSGLPSDRFFAERPEGSVSTLKIQRTQQEDSAVYLCASSLEGGHYEQYFGPGTRLTVT.

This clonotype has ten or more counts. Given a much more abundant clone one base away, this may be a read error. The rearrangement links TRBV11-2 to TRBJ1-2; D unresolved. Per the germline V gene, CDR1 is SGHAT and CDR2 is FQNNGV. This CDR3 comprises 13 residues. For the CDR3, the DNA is TGTGCCAGCAGCCAAGTGGGAGCTTTTGGCCACACCTTC. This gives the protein CASSQVGAFGHTF.

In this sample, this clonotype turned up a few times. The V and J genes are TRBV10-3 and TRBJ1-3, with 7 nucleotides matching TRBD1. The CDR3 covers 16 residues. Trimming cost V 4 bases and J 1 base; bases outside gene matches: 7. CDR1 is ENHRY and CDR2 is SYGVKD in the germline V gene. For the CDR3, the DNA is TGTGCCATCAGTGTGGGACAGTTGAATTCTGGAAACACCATATATTTT. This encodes CAISVGQLNSGNTIYF.

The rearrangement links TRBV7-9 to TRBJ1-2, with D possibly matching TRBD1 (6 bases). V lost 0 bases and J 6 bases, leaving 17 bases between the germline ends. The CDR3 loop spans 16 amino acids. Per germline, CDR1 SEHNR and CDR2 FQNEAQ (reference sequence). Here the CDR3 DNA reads TGTGCCAGCAGCTTAGCCCACCGGGTGGGACAACATGGCTACACCTTC. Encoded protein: CASSLAHRVGQHGYTF. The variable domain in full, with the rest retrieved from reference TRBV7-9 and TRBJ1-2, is DTGVSQNPRHKITKRGQNVTFRCDPISEHNRLYWYRQTLGQGPEFLTYFQNEAQLEKSRLLSDRFSAERPKGSFSTLEIQRTEQGDSAMYLCASSLAHRVGQHGYTFGSGTRLTVV.

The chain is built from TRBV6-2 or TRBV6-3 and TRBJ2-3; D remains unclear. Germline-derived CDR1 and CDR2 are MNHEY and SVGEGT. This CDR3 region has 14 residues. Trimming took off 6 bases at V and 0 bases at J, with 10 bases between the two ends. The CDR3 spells CASSPGSSTDTQYF. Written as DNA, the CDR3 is TGTGCCAGCAGCCCCGGGTCTAGCACAGATACGCAGTATTTT.

The DNA of the CDR3 is TGTGCCAGCAGTGTGTTGCAACGAGGAGATACGCAGTATTTT. Protein sequence: CASSVLQRGDTQYF. The chain combines TRBV6-1 with TRBJ2-3; D is ambiguous. The CDR3 loop spans 14 amino acids. The V gene's germline CDR1 is MNHNS and CDR2 SASEGT. Trimming left V 4 bases short and J 5 bases short, with 13 bases between.

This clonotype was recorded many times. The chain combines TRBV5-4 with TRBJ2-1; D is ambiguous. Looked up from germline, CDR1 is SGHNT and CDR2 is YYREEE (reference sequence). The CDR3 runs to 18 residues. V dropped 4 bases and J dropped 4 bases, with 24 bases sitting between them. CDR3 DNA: TGTGCCAGCAGCCCGAACTCGGGCGGCCTACGAGGTTACAATGAGCAGTTCTTC. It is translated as CASSPNSGGLRGYNEQFF. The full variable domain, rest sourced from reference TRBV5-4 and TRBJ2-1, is ETGVTQSPTHLIKTRGQQVTLRCSSQSGHNTVSWYQQALGQGPQFIFQYYREEENGRGNFPPRFSGLQFPNYSSELNVNALELDDSALYLCASSPNSGGLRGYNEQFFGPGTRLTVL.

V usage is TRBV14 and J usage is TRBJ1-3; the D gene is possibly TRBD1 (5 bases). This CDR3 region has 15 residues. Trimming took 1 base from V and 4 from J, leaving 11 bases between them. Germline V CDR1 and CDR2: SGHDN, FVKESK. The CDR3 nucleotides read TGTGCCAGCAGCCAAGCCCCTCGGGGGGGAAACACCATATATTTT. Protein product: CASSQAPRGGNTIYF. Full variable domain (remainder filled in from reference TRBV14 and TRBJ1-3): EAGVTQFPSHSVIEKGQTVTLRCDPISGHDNLYWYRRVMGKEIKFLLHFVKESKQDESGMPNNRFLAERTGGTYSTLKVQPAELEDSGVYFCASSQAPRGGNTIYFGEGSWLTVV.

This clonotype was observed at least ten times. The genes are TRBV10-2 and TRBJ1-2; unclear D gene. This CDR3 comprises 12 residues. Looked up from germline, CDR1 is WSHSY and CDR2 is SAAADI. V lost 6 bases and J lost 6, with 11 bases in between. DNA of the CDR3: TGCGCCAGCAGCGAGGGTATGGATGGCTACACCTTC. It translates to CASSEGMDGYTF.

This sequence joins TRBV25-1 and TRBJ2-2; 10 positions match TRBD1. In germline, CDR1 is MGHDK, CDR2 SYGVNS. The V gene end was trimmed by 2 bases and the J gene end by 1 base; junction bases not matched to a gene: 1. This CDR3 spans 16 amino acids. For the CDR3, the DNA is TGTGCCAGCAGTGAAGGACAGGGGGGGAACACCGGGGAGCTGTTTTTT. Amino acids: CASSEGQGGNTGELFF.

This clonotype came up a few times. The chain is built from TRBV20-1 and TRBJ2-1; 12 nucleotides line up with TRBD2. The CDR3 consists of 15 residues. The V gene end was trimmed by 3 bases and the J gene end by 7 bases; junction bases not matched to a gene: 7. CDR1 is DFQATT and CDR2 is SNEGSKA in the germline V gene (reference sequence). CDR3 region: CSASGLAGSRNEQFF. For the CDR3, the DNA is TGCAGTGCTAGCGGACTAGCGGGAAGTCGGAATGAGCAGTTCTTC.